One and the same sample provided the 16 T cell receptor beta chains below, sequenced in a study of a mutant IDH1 vaccine in newly diagnosed glioma. Documented time point: baseline, week 1 (first vaccination visit). Treatment of the sample: pre-vaccination baseline after standard-of-care therapy. Profiling relied on immunoSEQ multiplex PCR, and the TCRdb table lists in-frame clones only, not all of them. The table lists approximately 70,000 clones, approximately 79% of them singletons. Sequencing used PBMCs, obtained from a glioma patient treated with radiotherapy, temozolomide or both. These TCRs come from a man aged 50 to 60 with glioma.

V and J are TRBV7-2 and TRBJ2-7, with 11 positions matching TRBD2. V lost 5 bases and J lost 2; bases outside the gene matches: 2. This CDR3 is 14 amino acids long. Germline loops: CDR1 SGHTA, CDR2 FQGNSA. The CDR3, as DNA: TGTGCCAGCAGCGCTAGCGGGGGGCCCTACGAGCAGTACTTC. Translating it yields CASSASGGPYEQYF.

V is TRBV10-3 and J is TRBJ2-5; tentatively, D is TRBD1 or TRBD2 (5 bases each). The CDR3 is made up of 13 amino acids. The germline V gene encodes CDR1 ENHRY and CDR2 SYGVKD. Trimming pared 10 bases from V and 6 bases from J, leaving 18 bases between. This CDR3 is CATAGTDAQTQYF. In DNA form, the CDR3 reads TGTGCCACCGCCGGGACCGACGCCCAGACCCAGTACTTC.

Only a few counts were recorded for this clone. V gene TRBV30 combines with J gene TRBJ1-2; D is undetermined. Germline loops: CDR1 GTSNPN, CDR2 SVGIG (reference sequence). V dropped 3 bases and J dropped 6 bases, with 11 bases sitting between them. This CDR3 has 12 amino acids. CDR3 residues: CAWSAQRDGYTF. The CDR3, as DNA: TGTGCCTGGAGCGCACAGAGAGATGGCTACACCTTC.

CDR3 sequence (DNA): TGCGCCAGCAGCCAAGAATGGGGTGGCGGGGAGCTGTTTTTT. It codes for CASSQEWGGGELFF. V gene TRBV4-3 combines with J gene TRBJ2-2; the D is unclear. This CDR3 contains 14 residues. Trimming left V 0 bases short and J 7 bases short, with 9 bases between. CDR1 and CDR2 (germline): LGHNA, YSLEER.

The V and J genes are TRBV5-1 and TRBJ2-1; no clear D. V was cut by 0 bases and J by 6 bases, with 10 bases left in between. CDR3 length equals 14 residues. CDR1 is SGHRS and CDR2 is YFSETQ in the germline V gene. The CDR3 is CASSLVVGGNEQFF. The CDR3 coding sequence is TGCGCCAGCAGCTTGGTGGTGGGTGGCAATGAGCAGTTCTTC.

The chain combines TRBV7-9 with TRBJ2-5; no clear D. The germline CDR1 and CDR2 sequences are SEHNR and FQNEAQ (reference sequence). The length of the CDR3 is 13 residues. V was clipped by 1 base and J by 1 base, with 4 bases between them. CDR3: CASSLVIQETQYF. The DNA of the CDR3 is TGTGCCAGCAGCTTAGTTATCCAAGAGACCCAGTACTTC.

This chain joins TRBV16 and TRBJ1-5, with D hard to call. Germline V CDR1 and CDR2: KGHSY, FQNENV. This CDR3 region has 14 residues. The V gene lost 1 base and the J gene lost 6 bases, with 10 bases spanning the gap. The chain's CDR3 is CASSQFGERQPQHF. Here the CDR3 DNA reads TGTGCCAGCAGCCAATTCGGAGAGCGTCAGCCCCAGCATTTT.

The chain employs TRBV19 and TRBJ2-2; D not certain. The V gene lost 7 bases and the J gene lost 2 bases, with 8 bases spanning the gap. This CDR3 is built from 13 residues. Per germline, CDR1 LNHDA and CDR2 SQIVND (reference sequence). CDR3 region: CASTRINTGELFF. The CDR3 DNA is TGTGCCAGTACCCGAATTAACACCGGGGAGCTGTTTTTT.

Here the CDR3 reads CAIMGTSGGYTDTQYF. The CDR3 DNA is TGTGCCATCATGGGGACTAGCGGGGGATACACAGATACGCAGTATTTT. The chain has TRBV10-3 and TRBJ2-3, with 14 bases identical to TRBD2. The ends lost 7 bases at V and 2 bases at J; junction bases unmatched: 5. CDR1 and CDR2 (germline): ENHRY, SYGVKD. This CDR3 has 16 residues.

The J gene is TRBJ1-2, the V gene TRBV7-2; 7 nucleotides match TRBD1. This CDR3 is built from 15 residues. V trimming: 5 bases; J trimming: 4 bases; junction bases outside the gene matches: 10. Germline loops: CDR1 SGHTA, CDR2 FQGNSA. The CDR3 sequence is CASSPRTGDVYGYTF. CDR3 DNA: TGTGCCAGCAGCCCACGGACAGGAGATGTCTATGGCTACACCTTC.

The CDR3 protein is CAWSVVRYNEQFF. Here the CDR3 DNA reads TGTGCCTGGAGTGTAGTCAGATACAATGAGCAGTTCTTC. This rearrangement joins TRBV30 to TRBJ2-1, with no clear D. V lost 0 bases to trimming and J lost 4 bases, with 7 bases between them. The germline V gene has CDR1 GTSNPN and CDR2 SVGIG (reference sequence). This CDR3 is built from 13 residues. Full variable domain (missing parts from reference TRBV30 and TRBJ2-1): SQTIHQWPATLVQPVGSPLSLECTVEGTSNPNLYWYRQAAGRGLQLLFYSVGIGQISSEVPQNLSASRPQDRQFILSSKKLLLSDSGFYLCAWSVVRYNEQFFGPGTRLTVL.

This chain joins TRBV18 and TRBJ1-2; D call uncertain. Germline-derived CDR1 and CDR2 are KGHSH and LQKENI. Trimming removed 0 bases from V and 0 bases from J, with 8 bases in between. This CDR3 contains 15 residues. CDR3 sequence (DNA): TGTGCCAGCTCACCACCGGATGGATCTAACTATGGCTACACCTTC. Amino acid sequence: CASSPPDGSNYGYTF.

The rearrangement joins TRBV9 to TRBJ2-5, with 12 bases aligning to TRBD2. The CDR3 has 18 amino acids. Germline values: CDR1 SGDLS, CDR2 YYNGEE. Germline trimming cut 0 bases from V and 2 bases from J; bases unmatched to any gene: 8. The CDR3 protein is CASSVGASGGARQETQYF. CDR3 DNA sequence: TGTGCCAGCAGCGTAGGGGCTAGCGGGGGGGCCAGGCAAGAGACCCAGTACTTC. The whole variable domain, filled in from reference TRBV9 and TRBJ2-5, reads DSGVTQTPKHLITATGQRVTLRCSPRSGDLSVYWYQQSLDQGLQFLIQYYNGEERAKGNILERFSAQQFPDLHSELNLSSLELGDSALYFCASSVGASGGARQETQYFGPGTRLLVL.

This chain joins TRBV4-1 and TRBJ2-5; no clear D gene. Germline-derived CDR1 and CDR2 are MGHRA and YSYEKL. This CDR3 region has 13 residues. V dropped 3 bases and J dropped 3 bases, with 8 bases sitting between them. CDR3 in DNA: TGCGCCAGCAGCCACCCCCGGGAAGAGACCCAGTACTTC. Protein product: CASSHPREETQYF.

This rearrangement joins TRBV27 to TRBJ2-1, with D hard to call. Germline CDR1 is MNHEY and CDR2 is SMNVEV (reference sequence). The CDR3 consists of 13 residues. Trimming removed 7 bases at V and 7 bases at J, with 14 bases between. The CDR3 loop is CASKVYGWNEQFF. The CDR3 DNA reads TGTGCCAGCAAAGTTTATGGATGGAATGAGCAGTTCTTC.

This chain uses TRBV5-8 with TRBJ2-7; 7 nucleotides match TRBD1. There are 14 residues in the CDR3. With V trimmed by 1 base and J by 3 bases, 4 bases remained unmatched. Germline V lookup: CDR1 SGHTS, CDR2 YDEGEE. The CDR3 sequence: CASSLRTGDYEQYF. The CDR3 DNA follows: TGTGCCAGCAGCTTGCGGACAGGAGACTACGAGCAGTACTTC.